The source of this TCR beta chain is a study of cytomegalovirus exposure and HLA in healthy donors. Vbeta (60) and Jbeta (13) primers were used in the PCR. Assay used: immunoSEQ multiplex PCR; TCRdb lists only in-frame clones, some missing. The sample data list 40,000 to 50,000 clones. Specimen: PBMCs. The TCR comes from a woman aged 25 to 39 in good health and CMV-seronegative.

CDR3 protein: CASSPSRGLARFQYF. The CDR3 nucleotides are TGTGCCAGCTCACCTTCCAGGGGGCTCGCACGGTTCCAGTACTTC. The chain joins TRBV18 to TRBJ2-5; 8 bases fit TRBD1. J lost 10 bases, V lost 3 bases, and 13 bases had no gene match. In germline, CDR1 is KGHSH, CDR2 LQKENI. CDR3 length equals 15 residues.